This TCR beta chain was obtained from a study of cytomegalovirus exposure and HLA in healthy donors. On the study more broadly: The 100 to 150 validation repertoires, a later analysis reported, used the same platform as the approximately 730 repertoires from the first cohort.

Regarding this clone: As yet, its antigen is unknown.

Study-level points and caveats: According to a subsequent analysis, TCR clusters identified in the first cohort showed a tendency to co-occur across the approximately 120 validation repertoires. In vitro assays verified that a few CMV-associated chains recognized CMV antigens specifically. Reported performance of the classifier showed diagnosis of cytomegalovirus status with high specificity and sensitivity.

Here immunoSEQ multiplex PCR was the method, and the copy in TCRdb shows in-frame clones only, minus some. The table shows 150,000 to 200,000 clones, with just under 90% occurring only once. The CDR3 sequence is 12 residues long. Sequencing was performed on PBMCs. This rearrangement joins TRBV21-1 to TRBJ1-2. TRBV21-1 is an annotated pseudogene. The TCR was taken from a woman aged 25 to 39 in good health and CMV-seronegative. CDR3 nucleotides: TGTGCCAGCAGCAAAGACGAGTATGGCTACACCTTC. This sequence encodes CASSKDEYGYTF.